The clone carrying this T cell receptor (beta chain) came up a few times. Antigen specificity is unknown. This specimen belongs to a study of T-cell memory formation after mild COVID-19. Regarding the study as a whole: Pre-infection memory showed some responding clones, and this suggested that cross-reactive memory joined. CD4+ bias marked clones expanding day 15 to 37, unlike balanced contracting clones. The CD4+ clones that contracted clustered mainly within CM and EM, and the CD8+ clones concentrated in EMRA. The SARS-CoV-2 specificity of second-wave clones reaching peak at day 37 remained unverified.

MiXCR, run by TCRdb on the 5' RACE reads, gives a single entry per CDR3 protein. The sample has under 200,000 distinct CDR3 sequences, around 10% seen once. V was pared by 0 bases and J by 0 bases, with 9 bases between. Germline CDR1 and CDR2: LGHNA and YNFKEQ. CDR3 length equals 15 residues. The chain combines TRBV4-2 with TRBJ2-7; no definite D call. The receptor was isolated from a young man who had mild COVID-19 (a few samples of this study predate the infection). Cell type and time point are not known. The sequenced material came from PBMCs or a T cell subset sorted from them (not recorded which). The CDR3 here is CASSQDPAASYEQYF. In DNA form, the CDR3 reads TGTGCCAGCAGCCAAGACCCGGCCGCCTCCTACGAGCAGTACTTC.